These 13 T cell receptor beta chains came from one sample sequenced in a study of T-cell reconstitution after alpha-beta-depleted transplantation in children. TCRbeta library preparation incorporated unique molecular identifiers. TCRdb itself ran the PCR reads through MiXCR, one entry per CDR3 protein. The table lists 250,000 to 400,000 distinct CDR3 sequences, around 25% of them singletons. The sample in question was PBMCs, mostly from graft donor cells, obtained 180 days after TCRalphabeta/CD19-depleted stem cell transplant. These receptors were obtained from a male patient younger than 18 who had a stem cell transplant for acute lymphoblastic leukemia, so the T cells may come from the graft donor.

The chain has TRBV5-6 and TRBJ2-7, with 8 nucleotides matching TRBD2. V lost 1 base, J lost 3 bases, and 6 bases stayed unmatched. This CDR3 region has 15 residues. Per the germline V gene, CDR1 is SGHDT and CDR2 is YYEEEE. This CDR3 reads CASSLITSGRYEQYF. The CDR3, as DNA: TGTGCCAGCAGCTTGATTACTAGCGGCCGCTACGAGCAGTACTTC.

This clonotype came up a few times. In nucleotides, the CDR3 is TGCAGCGTGGGAAGTGCGGGAGCAGGTGGAGAGACCCAGTACTTC. This sequence encodes CSVGSAGAGGETQYF. The chain combines TRBV29-1 with TRBJ2-5; 7 bases are shared with TRBD2. J lost 4 bases, V lost 6 bases, and 14 bases had no gene match. The germline V gene encodes CDR1 SQVTM and CDR2 ANQGSEA. CDR3 size: 15 residues.

The rearrangement joins TRBV5-6 to TRBJ2-3; D is possibly TRBD1 or TRBD2 (6 bases each). CDR1 SGHDT and CDR2 YYEEEE come from the germline V gene. The CDR3 runs 14 residues. V was shortened by 6 bases and J by 6 bases, with 17 bases between the two germline ends. CDR3: CASTRPTGRDTQYF. CDR3 DNA: TGTGCCAGCACCCGACCCACAGGGAGGGATACGCAGTATTTT.

The V and J genes are TRBV29-1 and TRBJ1-2; a possible D gene is TRBD1 (5 bases). The V end was cut by 7 bases, the J end by 2 bases, with 11 bases between. This CDR3 is built from 12 residues. Germline V gene data show CDR1 as SQVTM and CDR2 as ANQGSEA. The CDR3 DNA sequence: TGCAGCGCTGCGACAGACAACTATGGCTACACCTTC. Translating gives CSAATDNYGYTF.

The chain employs TRBV20-1 and TRBJ1-2; TRBD1 matches at 10 bases. V lost 3 bases, J lost 4 bases, and 8 bases stayed unmatched. This CDR3 is 15 amino acids long. Germline values: CDR1 DFQATT, CDR2 SNEGSKA (reference sequence). CDR3 DNA sequence: TGCAGTGCTAGGGGGACAGGGGCCCTTTTCTATGGCTACACCTTC. Translated, it gives CSARGTGALFYGYTF.

This clonotype turned up a few times. The chain joins TRBV18 to TRBJ1-5; D gene uncertain. Germline CDR1 reads KGHSH; CDR2 reads LQKENI. The CDR3 runs to 15 residues. The ends were cut back, 3 bases at V and 0 bases at J, with 9 bases in the middle. Here the CDR3 reads CASSPTPISNQPQHF. The DNA of the CDR3 is TGTGCCAGCTCACCGACACCCATTAGCAATCAGCCCCAGCATTTT.

CDR3 coding DNA: TGTGCCAGCAGCACCGGGGGGACCCAGTACTTC. Translating it yields CASSTGGTQYF. The rearrangement uses TRBV7-2 and TRBJ2-5, with TRBD2 as a possible D gene (6 bases). The CDR3 totals 11 residues. Between the trimmed V and J ends, which lost 5 bases and 7 bases, there was a span of 8 bases. Germline V gene data show CDR1 as SGHTA and CDR2 as FQGNSA.

This clonotype was picked up a small number of times. The gene calls are TRBV9 and TRBJ1-5; TRBD1 agrees at 7 bases. CDR1 and CDR2 (germline): SGDLS, YYNGEE. V lost 0 bases and J lost 10; bases outside the gene matches: 10. This CDR3 is 15 amino acids long. The CDR3 reads CASSVGTGVREPQHF. In DNA, the CDR3 is TGTGCCAGCAGCGTAGGAACAGGGGTTAGGGAACCCCAGCATTTT.

DNA of the CDR3: TGTGCCAGCAGTTTTAGCGGGAGGGCCTCAGATACGCAGTATTTT. Translation gives CASSFSGRASDTQYF. The V call is TRBV7-6, the J call TRBJ2-3; 11 bases are a match to TRBD2. Per the germline V gene, CDR1 is SGHVS and CDR2 is FNYEAQ. The length of the CDR3 is 15 residues. V was clipped by 6 bases and J by 4 bases; unmatched bases: 6.

The J gene is TRBJ1-6, the V gene TRBV4-2; no firm D call. CDR1 is LGHNA, CDR2 YNFKEQ, per germline. The ends were cut back, 0 bases at V and 8 bases at J, with 8 bases in the middle. The CDR3 is 14 amino acids. CDR3 sequence (DNA): TGTGCCAGCAGCCAAGATCGGAGAGATTCACCCCTCCACTTT. Protein: CASSQDRRDSPLHF.

J is TRBJ1-1 and V is TRBV7-8, with 8 bases that match TRBD1. Losses at the gene ends were 5 bases for V and 1 base for J; bases not matched to a gene: 6. Germline V gene data show CDR1 as SGHVS and CDR2 as FQNEAQ. CDR3 length: 15 residues. CDR3 sequence (DNA): TGTGCCAGCAGCCGAAAACAGGGGGGGAACACTGAAGCTTTCTTT. It encodes CASSRKQGGNTEAFF. Filled out from reference TRBV7-8 and TRBJ1-1, the complete variable domain reads GAGVSQSPRYKVAKRGQDVALRCDPISGHVSLFWYQQALGQGPEFLTYFQNEAQLDKSGLPSDRFFAERPEGSVSTLKIQRTQQEDSAVYLCASSRKQGGNTEAFFGQGTRLTVV.

The chain couples TRBV5-1 to TRBJ2-3; TRBD2 matches 7 bases. This CDR3 contains 14 residues. The V segment lost 8 bases and the J segment 6 bases; nucleotides outside the gene matches: 12. The germline CDR1 and CDR2 sequences are SGHRS and YFSETQ. The CDR3 loop is CARSGTGYRDTQYF. The CDR3 DNA reads as TGCGCCAGAAGCGGGACGGGCTACCGGGATACGCAGTATTTT.

This chain connects TRBV9 to TRBJ2-6, with 7 bases aligning to TRBD1. The V gene's germline CDR1 is SGDLS and CDR2 YYNGEE. The V gene end was trimmed by 4 bases and the J gene end by 0 bases; junction bases not matched to a gene: 16. The CDR3 contains 20 residues. DNA of the CDR3: TGTGCCAGCAGCACCCAGACCCGACAGGGTCTTCTCTCTGGGGCCAACGTCCTGACTTTC. Translating it yields CASSTQTRQGLLSGANVLTF.